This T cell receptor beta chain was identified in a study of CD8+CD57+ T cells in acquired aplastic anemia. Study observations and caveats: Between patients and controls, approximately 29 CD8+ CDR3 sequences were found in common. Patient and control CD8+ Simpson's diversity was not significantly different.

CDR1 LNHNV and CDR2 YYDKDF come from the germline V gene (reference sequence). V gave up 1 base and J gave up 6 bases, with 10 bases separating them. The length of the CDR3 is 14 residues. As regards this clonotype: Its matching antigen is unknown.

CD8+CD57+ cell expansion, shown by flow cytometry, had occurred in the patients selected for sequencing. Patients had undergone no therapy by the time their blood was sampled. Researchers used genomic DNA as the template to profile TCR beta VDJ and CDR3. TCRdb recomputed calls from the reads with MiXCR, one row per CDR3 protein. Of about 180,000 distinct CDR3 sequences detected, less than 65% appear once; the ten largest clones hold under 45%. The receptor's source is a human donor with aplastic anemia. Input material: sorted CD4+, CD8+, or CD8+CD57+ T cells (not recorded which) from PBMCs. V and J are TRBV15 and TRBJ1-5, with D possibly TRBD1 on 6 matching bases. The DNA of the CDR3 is TGTGCCACCAGCAGAGTACAGGGATCTCAGCCCCAGCATTTT. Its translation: CATSRVQGSQPQHF.